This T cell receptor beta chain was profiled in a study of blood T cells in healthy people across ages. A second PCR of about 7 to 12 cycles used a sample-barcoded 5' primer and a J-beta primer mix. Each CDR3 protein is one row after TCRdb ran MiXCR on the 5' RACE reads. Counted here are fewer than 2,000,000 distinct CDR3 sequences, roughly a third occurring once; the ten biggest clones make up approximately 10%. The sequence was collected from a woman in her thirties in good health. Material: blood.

The CDR3 region has the DNA TGCGCCAGCAGCCAATCAGGGGCGCGGGGGGGCTTAGATACGCAGTATTTT. This sequence encodes CASSQSGARGGLDTQYF. The V call is TRBV4-1, the J call TRBJ2-3, with 9 bases fitting TRBD2. Germline CDR1 MGHRA, CDR2 YSYEKL. J was trimmed by 5 bases and V by 2 bases; bases with no gene match: 11. This CDR3 comprises 17 residues.